The 29 T cell receptor beta chains given below trace back to one sample, sequenced in a study of cytomegalovirus exposure and HLA in healthy donors. With 60 Vbeta and 13 Jbeta primers, the PCR was carried out. Here immunoSEQ multiplex PCR was the method, and the copy in TCRdb shows in-frame clones only, minus some. In the table there are more than 150,000 clones, 75% to 90% of which are singletons. The sample consisted of PBMCs. The receptors originated from a man aged 45-60 years in good health and CMV-seronegative.

The V gene is TRBV7-2, the J gene TRBJ2-2; a weak D match, TRBD1 (5 bases). CDR1 SGHTA and CDR2 FQGNSA come from the germline V gene. V dropped 0 bases and J dropped 4 bases, with 9 bases sitting between them. The CDR3 extends over 15 amino acids. For the CDR3, the DNA is TGTGCCAGCAGCTTAGCGAGGACATCCACCGGGGAGCTGTTTTTT. Encoded protein: CASSLARTSTGELFF. Variable domain in full (rest from reference TRBV7-2 and TRBJ2-2): GAGVSQSPSNKVTEKGKDVELRCDPISGHTALYWYRQSLGQGLEFLIYFQGNSAPDKSGLPSDRFSAERTGGSVSTLTIQRTQQEDSAVYLCASSLARTSTGELFFGEGSRLTVL.

The chain carries TRBV7-3 and TRBJ1-6, with 7 bases that match TRBD1. Germline V CDR1 and CDR2: SGHTA, FQGTGA. The CDR3 loop spans 16 amino acids. J lost 2 bases, V lost 0 bases, and 1 base had no gene match. Written as DNA, the CDR3 is TGTGCCAGCAGCTTAACGCAGGGGGCCTATAATTCACCCCTCCACTTT. Its translation is CASSLTQGAYNSPLHF.

The rearrangement joins TRBV5-4 to TRBJ2-2, with D tentatively TRBD1 (6 bases). CDR1 and CDR2 from the germline V gene are SGHNT and YYREEE (reference sequence). The ends were cut back, 4 bases at V and 1 base at J, with 17 bases in the middle. This CDR3 is 17 amino acids long. CDR3 bases: TGTGCCAGCAGCCCCTGGGGGCGCCCTGTGAACACCGGGGAGCTGTTTTTT. Its protein is CASSPWGRPVNTGELFF.

The chain combines TRBV12-2 with TRBJ1-1. TRBV12-2 is tagged as a pseudogene. CDR3 length equals 12 residues. The CDR3 sequence is CASLRSNTEAFF. The DNA of the CDR3 is TGTGCAAGTCTCCGTTCGAACACTGAAGCTTTCTTT.

The rearrangement uses TRBV27 and TRBJ1-5; 9 bases line up with TRBD1. From germline, CDR1 is MNHEY and CDR2 SMNVEV (reference sequence). Trimming at V came to 5 bases and at J to 5 bases, leaving 1 base not matched to a gene. CDR3 length equals 13 residues. Here the CDR3 reads CASSRDRDQPQHF. CDR3 DNA sequence: TGTGCCAGCAGTCGGGACAGGGATCAGCCCCAGCATTTT.

The CDR3 loop reads CASSLLAGGISRNEQFF. The DNA for the CDR3 is TGCGCCAGCAGCTTGTTGGCGGGGGGGATATCTAGAAATGAGCAGTTCTTC. The rearrangement joins TRBV5-1 to TRBJ2-1; the match to TRBD2 covers 9 bases. The ends lost 1 base at V and 7 bases at J; junction bases unmatched: 12. The V gene's germline CDR1 is SGHRS and CDR2 YFSETQ. This CDR3 is built from 17 residues.

The gene calls are TRBV19 and TRBJ1-4, with 7 bases matching TRBD1. The CDR3 totals 16 residues. V dropped 2 bases and J dropped 7; count of bases not matched to a gene: 10. The V gene's germline CDR1 is LNHDA and CDR2 SQIVND (reference sequence). CDR3 nucleotide sequence: TGTGCCAGTAGTATACCCTCGACAGGGATGAGTGAAAAACTGTTTTTT. Translation: CASSIPSTGMSEKLFF.

The chain couples TRBV18 to TRBJ1-6; 10 bases are a match to TRBD1. With V trimmed by 3 bases and J by 9 bases, 5 bases remained unmatched. Germline V gives CDR1 KGHSH, CDR2 LQKENI. This CDR3 region has 15 residues. The CDR3 reads CASSPPGQGSSPLHF. CDR3 DNA sequence: TGTGCCAGCTCACCCCCGGGACAGGGGAGTTCACCCCTCCACTTT.

The chain carries TRBV20-1 and TRBJ1-1, with D uncertain. Germline values: CDR1 DFQATT, CDR2 SNEGSKA (reference sequence). V dropped 3 bases and J dropped 5 bases, with 7 bases sitting between them. The length of the CDR3 is 11 residues. The CDR3 DNA is TGCAGTGCTAGTCCGTTGACTGAAGCTTTCTTT. This sequence encodes CSASPLTEAFF.

The chain couples TRBV2 to TRBJ1-2, with TRBD1 matching over 9 bases. This CDR3 comprises 13 residues. With 4 bases clipped from V and 8 bases from J, the junction kept 5 bases outside the gene matches. The germline V gene has CDR1 SNHLY and CDR2 FYNNEI. CDR3 coding DNA: TGTGCCAGCAGTGTACAGGGGGCCAGGGGCTACACCTTC. The encoded protein is CASSVQGARGYTF.

This clone was detected a few times. This sequence joins TRBV4-1 and TRBJ1-4, with D possibly being TRBD1 (6 bases). The V end lost 0 bases, the J end lost 3 bases, and 11 bases lay between the germline ends. This CDR3 has 16 residues. CDR1 is MGHRA, CDR2 YSYEKL, per germline. The CDR3 is CASSQDTPGANEKLFF. CDR3 bases: TGCGCCAGCAGCCAAGATACCCCAGGGGCTAATGAAAAACTGTTTTTT.

The chain recombines TRBV21-1 with TRBJ2-7; TRBD2, the table's D call, was not compared with the DNA. TRBV21-1 is labeled a pseudogene. The CDR3 extends over 15 amino acids. The DNA for the CDR3 is TGTGCCAGCAGCAAAGAGCTATCCCCATCCTACGAGCAGTACTTC. It encodes CASSKELSPSYEQYF.

V and J are TRBV13 and TRBJ1-2, with D unresolved. Germline CDR1 is PRHDT and CDR2 is FYEKMQ (reference sequence). The CDR3 length is 12 residues. Trimming removed 6 bases at V and 2 bases at J, with 7 bases between. The CDR3 DNA reads as TGTGCCAGCAGTCGCGGGAACTATGGCTACACCTTC. It specifies CASSRGNYGYTF. Full variable domain (remainder filled in from reference TRBV13 and TRBJ1-2): AAGVIQSPRHLIKEKRETATLKCYPIPRHDTVYWYQQGPGQDPQFLISFYEKMQSDKGSIPDRFSAQQFSDYHSELNMSSLELGDSALYFCASSRGNYGYTFGSGTRLTVV.

The chain has TRBV15 and TRBJ1-3, with 7 bases matching TRBD1. The CDR3 has 16 residues. Germline trimming cut 1 base from V and 4 bases from J; bases unmatched to any gene: 7. Germline CDR1 LNHNV, CDR2 YYDKDF (reference sequence). The CDR3 protein is CATSRGTRGKGNTIYF. CDR3 bases: TGTGCCACCAGCAGAGGAACCAGGGGGAAAGGAAACACCATATATTTT.

V is TRBV7-2 and J is TRBJ2-7; possible D gene TRBD1, 6 bases. The CDR3 sequence is 16 residues long. The V gene's germline CDR1 is SGHTA and CDR2 FQGNSA. The ends were cut back, 5 bases at V and 6 bases at J, with 23 bases in the middle. The CDR3 protein is CASSPQPGTRVSEQYF. For the CDR3, the DNA is TGTGCCAGCAGCCCCCAGCCCGGGACAAGGGTTAGCGAGCAGTACTTC.

The V call is TRBV29-1, the J call TRBJ1-2, with no clear D. The CDR3 contains 12 residues. CDR1 is SQVTM, CDR2 ANQGSEA, per germline. V lost 4 bases, J lost 1 base, and 7 bases lay in between. Here the CDR3 reads CSVVSINYGYTF. The CDR3 nucleotides are TGCAGCGTTGTGAGCATTAACTATGGCTACACCTTC.

This chain links TRBV7-2 with TRBJ1-2; weak D call: TRBD1 (5 bases). Germline CDR1 reads SGHTA; CDR2 reads FQGNSA. The CDR3 sequence is 13 residues long. Trimming removed 5 bases at V and 10 bases at J, with 17 bases between. The chain's CDR3 is CASSRGLEVNYTF. The CDR3 nucleotides are TGTGCCAGCAGCCGGGGACTGGAGGTTAACTACACCTTC.

The chain carries TRBV6-5 and TRBJ2-3; TRBD1 agrees at 9 bases. Germline-derived CDR1 and CDR2 are MNHEY and SVGAGI. V gave up 6 bases and J gave up 12 bases; unmatched junction bases: 16. The CDR3 consists of 15 residues. CDR3 protein: CASSPPGQGTSPQYF. In nucleotides, the CDR3 is TGTGCCAGCAGCCCCCCGGGACAGGGTACCAGTCCTCAGTATTTT.

V and J are TRBV6-5 and TRBJ2-7, with 7 bases that match TRBD1. Losses at the gene ends were 2 bases for V and 2 bases for J; bases not matched to a gene: 6. CDR3 size: 15 residues. Germline V gene sequence: CDR1 MNHEY, CDR2 SVGAGI. CDR3 nucleotides: TGTGCCAGCAGTTACAAACCGACAGGGCCCTACGAGCAGTACTTC. Translated: CASSYKPTGPYEQYF.

The V gene is TRBV7-9, the J gene TRBJ2-7; 16 bases map to TRBD2. Germline CDR1 and CDR2: SEHNR and FQNEAQ (reference sequence). CDR3 length: 17 residues. J was trimmed by 9 bases and V by 5 bases; bases with no gene match: 13. The CDR3 nucleotides read TGTGCCAGCAGCCGTCCCGGGACTAGCGGGGGGGCCTCCCGGCAGTACTTC. Translation gives CASSRPGTSGGASRQYF.

The chain combines TRBV5-1 with TRBJ2-1; 11 nucleotides line up with TRBD2. The CDR3 contains 14 residues. V lost 1 base to trimming and J lost 8 bases; unmatched junction nucleotides: 2. Germline V gives CDR1 SGHRS, CDR2 YFSETQ. In DNA, the CDR3 is TGCGCCAGCAGCTTGACTAGCGGGAGCTATGAGCAGTTCTTC. Translated: CASSLTSGSYEQFF.

The chain carries TRBV2 and TRBJ2-3, with D perhaps TRBD1 (6 bases). Germline CDR1 and CDR2: SNHLY and FYNNEI. V was pared by 6 bases and J by 3 bases, with 16 bases between. The CDR3 totals 15 residues. The CDR3: CASSERQEGTDTQYF. The DNA of the CDR3 is TGTGCCAGCAGCGAAAGACAGGAAGGGACAGATACGCAGTATTTT.

This clone occurred once. The V gene is TRBV6-5, the J gene TRBJ2-4; TRBD1 matches 8 bases. Losses at the gene ends were 6 bases for V and 6 bases for J; bases not matched to a gene: 10. The germline gives CDR1 MNHEY, CDR2 SVGAGI. CDR3 size: 15 residues. CDR3 in DNA: TGTGCCAGCAGCCTACAGGGGGAGAGGGGAAACATTCAGTACTTC. Translated: CASSLQGERGNIQYF.

The chain links TRBV7-2 to TRBJ1-4; D ambiguous. Germline lookup yields CDR1 SGHTA and CDR2 FQGNSA. The CDR3 length is 14 residues. Trimming pared 1 base from V and 5 bases from J, leaving 8 bases between. CDR3 protein: CASSLVSKNEKLFF. In DNA, the CDR3 is TGTGCCAGCAGCTTAGTTAGTAAGAATGAAAAACTGTTTTTT.

The chain uses TRBV30 and TRBJ2-5; TRBD2 is a possible D gene (6 bases). The germline V gene encodes CDR1 GTSNPN and CDR2 SVGIG (reference sequence). The CDR3 runs to 15 residues. V was shortened by 3 bases and J by 4 bases, with 18 bases between the two germline ends. The DNA for the CDR3 is TGTGCCTGGAGCCGACCCCCAGGAGGGAGAGAGACCCAGTACTTC. Translation gives CAWSRPPGGRETQYF.

The V gene is TRBV7-8, the J gene TRBJ1-2, with D possibly TRBD1 on 5 matching bases. The CDR3 totals 13 residues. Trimming removed 6 bases at V and 4 bases at J, with 12 bases between. Germline CDR1 reads SGHVS; CDR2 reads FQNEAQ. DNA of the CDR3: TGTGCCAGCAGTCCAAGACAGTTCTATGGCTACACCTTC. It encodes CASSPRQFYGYTF.

The rearrangement uses TRBV7-2 and TRBJ2-1; TRBD2 aligns across 9 bases. Germline lookup yields CDR1 SGHTA and CDR2 FQGNSA. The CDR3 spans 14 residues. The V and J ends lost 3 bases and 5 bases, in that order; junction bases with no gene match: 2. The CDR3 DNA is TGTGCCAGCAGCTTCAGCGGGAGGAACAATGAGCAGTTCTTC. Translation gives CASSFSGRNNEQFF.

With respect to this clone: A read error may produce the germline difference seen at one junction end. This chain uses TRBV29-1 with TRBJ2-1, with D unresolved. Germline CDR1 and CDR2: SQVTM and ANQGSEA. The CDR3 spans 13 residues. The CDR3 is CSAEDGFYNEQFF. DNA for the CDR3: TGCAGCGCTGAAGATGGCTTCTACAATGAGCAGTTCTTC.

The V call is TRBV7-6, the J call TRBJ2-7; 10 nucleotides line up with TRBD1. CDR3 length: 14 amino acids. The trim removed 5 bases at V and 3 bases at J, leaving 4 bases unmatched. The germline V gene encodes CDR1 SGHVS and CDR2 FNYEAQ. DNA of the CDR3: TGTGCCAGCAGCGGCGGGACAGGGGTCTACGAGCAGTACTTC. Encoded protein: CASSGGTGVYEQYF.